A selection of T cell receptor beta chains follows, all from one sample in a study of T cell responses to AZD1222 COVID-19 vaccine. Measured with immunoSEQ multiplex PCR; TCRdb has only the in-frame clones, and not every one. The table has roughly 100,000 clones, roughly 91% seen once; the top ten hold approximately 10%. The specimen was peripheral blood, collected on day 0 of AZD1222 vaccination. These receptors originate from an adult in good health. CDR3s include the opening cysteine and the closing phenylalanine or tryptophan. The D gene is left open where the match is weak. Only part of the rows carry a size: once, few, many, or a class if the clone is expanded.

cdr3_length j_call clone_size d_call v_call cdr3_aa cdr3_nt
15 TRBJ2-3 - - TRBV30 CAWSVGGVGTDTQYF TGTGCCTGGAGTGTTGGGGGAGTGGGCACAGATACGCAGTATTTT
12 TRBJ1-5 - - TRBV29-1 CSVIQGDQPQHF TGCAGCGTTATACAGGGAGACCAGCCCCAGCATTTT
14 TRBJ1-4 - TRBD1 TRBV5-1 CASSSGQQNEKLFF TGCGCCAGCAGCTCGGGACAGCAAAATGAAAAACTGTTTTTT
14 TRBJ1-3 - - TRBV5-1 CASSFNGEGNTIYF TGCGCCAGCAGCTTCAATGGGGAAGGAAACACCATATATTTT
14 TRBJ1-1 - - TRBV30 CAWCRSRGPTEAFF TGTGCCTGGTGTAGGTCCAGGGGCCCCACTGAAGCTTTCTTT
14 TRBJ2-7 - - TRBV11-3 CASSPGPNSYEQYF TGTGCCAGCAGCCCGGGACCCAACTCCTACGAGCAGTACTTC
11 TRBJ2-7 once - TRBV7-2 CASSRRGEQYF TGTGCCAGCAGCAGAAGGGGCGAGCAGTACTTC
12 TRBJ2-1 - - TRBV18 CASSHPRNEQFF TGTGCCAGCTCACACCCCAGGAATGAGCAGTTCTTC
14 TRBJ1-5 - - TRBV6-5 CASSQGGGDQPQHF TGTGCCAGCTCCCAAGGGGGGGGCGATCAGCCCCAGCATTTT
15 TRBJ2-5 - - TRBV11-2 CASSSTGHPQETQYF TGTGCCAGCAGCTCGACGGGACATCCCCAAGAGACCCAGTACTTC
14 TRBJ1-4 few - TRBV6-5 CASTLFATNEKLFF TGTGCCAGCACCCTATTTGCAACTAATGAAAAACTGTTTTTT
17 TRBJ2-5 - TRBD2 TRBV11-3 CASSPGLAGGLWETQYF TGTGCCAGCAGCCCAGGACTAGCGGGAGGTTTATGGGAGACCCAGTACTTC
16 TRBJ2-5 - TRBD2 TRBV7-9 CASSRGSTSAQETQYF TGTGCCAGCAGCCGGGGGTCGACTAGCGCCCAAGAGACCCAGTACTTC
14 TRBJ2-3 - - TRBV7-9 CAGGLGTSTDTQYF TGTGCCGGAGGCCTGGGCACTAGCACAGATACGCAGTATTTT
16 TRBJ1-6 - - TRBV7-9 CASSGARIDSNSPLHF TGTGCCAGCAGTGGGGCGCGGATAGACTCTAATTCACCCCTCCACTTT
15 TRBJ2-7 few - TRBV28 CASSFFRGYSYEQYF TGTGCCAGCAGTTTCTTCAGGGGCTACTCCTACGAGCAGTACTTC
14 TRBJ2-7 - - TRBV7-2 CASSIARDFYEQYF TGTGCCAGCAGCATCGCCCGGGACTTTTACGAGCAGTACTTC
16 TRBJ1-5 - - TRBV19 CASSGRFINSNQPQHF TGTGCCAGTAGTGGCAGATTTATTAATAGCAATCAGCCCCAGCATTTT
13 TRBJ2-5 once - TRBV28 CATTAGVGETQYF TGTGCCACTACCGCTGGGGTGGGGGAGACCCAGTACTTC
14 TRBJ2-7 - - TRBV15 CATARDSRSYEQYF TGTGCCACAGCGCGAGACAGTCGCTCCTACGAGCAGTACTTC
16 TRBJ1-4 - - TRBV4-1 CASSQGRGLTNEKLFF TGCGCCAGCAGCCAAGGTCGGGGGTTAACTAATGAAAAACTGTTTTTT
16 TRBJ1-1 - - TRBV30 CAWSRWGGETLIEAFF TGTGCCTGGAGTCGCTGGGGGGGCGAAACCTTGATCGAAGCTTTCTTT
14 TRBJ1-1 - - TRBV2 CASSSRWGNTEAFF TGTGCCAGCAGCTCGAGATGGGGGAACACTGAAGCTTTCTTT
13 TRBJ1-2 - - TRBV6-6 CASSPDGTWGYTF TGTGCCAGCAGCCCCGACGGTACGTGGGGCTACACCTTC
15 TRBJ1-6 - - TRBV9 CASSVAVGIDSPLHF TGTGCCAGCAGCGTAGCTGTAGGTATTGATTCACCCCTCCACTTT
18 TRBJ2-3 - TRBD1 TRBV24-1 CATSDRDRGGSRTDTQYF TGTGCCACCAGTGATCGGGACAGGGGGGGATCTAGGACAGATACGCAGTATTTT
15 TRBJ2-3 - TRBD2 TRBV5-1 CASSSSGTSTDTQYF TGCGCCAGCAGCTCTAGCGGGACAAGCACAGATACGCAGTATTTT
13 TRBJ1-2 once TRBD1 TRBV11-2 CASSVQGEDGYTF TGTGCCAGCAGCGTACAGGGGGAAGATGGCTACACCTTC
16 TRBJ2-1 - TRBD2 TRBV7-2 CASSSRTSGLHNEQFF TGTGCCAGCAGCTCCCGGACTAGCGGGTTACACAATGAGCAGTTCTTC
12 TRBJ1-1 - - TRBV5-8 CASSSRRTEAFF TGTGCCAGCAGTTCTCGGAGGACTGAAGCTTTCTTT
16 TRBJ1-5 - TRBD1 TRBV19 CASSTGTGASNQPQHF TGTGCCAGTAGTACCGGGACAGGGGCTAGCAATCAGCCCCAGCATTTT
14 TRBJ2-5 - - TRBV18 CASSPQGSGETQYF TGTGCCAGCTCACCACAGGGGAGCGGAGAGACCCAGTACTTC
15 TRBJ1-2 - TRBD1 TRBV5-1 CASSLRDRAAYGYTF TGCGCCAGCAGCCTCCGGGACAGGGCAGCGTATGGCTACACCTTC
16 TRBJ2-2 once - TRBV11-2 CASSLGSGINTGELFF TGTGCCAGCAGCTTAGGGTCGGGGATTAACACCGGGGAGCTGTTTTTT
15 TRBJ2-2 - - TRBV18 CASSPASYESGELFF TGTGCCAGCTCACCTGCTAGCTATGAGTCCGGGGAGCTGTTTTTT
14 TRBJ2-7 - - TRBV28 CASSWTHSNYEQYF TGTGCCAGCAGTTGGACTCATTCGAACTACGAGCAGTACTTC
13 TRBJ1-1 - - TRBV19 CASMGRINTEAFF TGTGCCAGTATGGGAAGGATAAACACTGAAGCTTTCTTT
13 TRBJ1-2 - - TRBV7-2 CASSRDGYYGYTF TGTGCCAGCAGCCGGGACGGATATTATGGCTACACCTTC
12 TRBJ2-3 - TRBD1 TRBV6-5 CASGQGTDTQYF TGTGCCAGCGGACAGGGCACAGATACGCAGTATTTT
13 TRBJ1-2 - - TRBV5-6 CASSFRGAFGYTF TGTGCCAGCAGCTTTCGGGGGGCCTTTGGCTACACCTTC
14 TRBJ1-2 - TRBD1 TRBV19 CASVPGQGDYGYTF TGTGCCAGCGTTCCGGGACAGGGGGATTATGGCTACACCTTC
11 TRBJ2-3 - - TRBV13 CASSRTDTQYF TGTGCCAGCAGCCGCACAGATACGCAGTATTTT
13 TRBJ1-2 - - TRBV28 CASLDGGYYGYTF TGTGCCAGCCTCGACGGCGGATACTATGGCTACACCTTC
17 TRBJ2-7 once TRBD2 TRBV7-9 CASSLHSSAGGSYEQYF TGTGCCAGCAGCTTACACTCCTCGGCGGGGGGCTCCTACGAGCAGTACTTC
16 TRBJ2-3 - TRBD2 TRBV3-1/TRBV3-2 CASSHKAGVGTDTQYF TGTGCCAGCAGCCATAAAGCGGGAGTAGGCACAGATACGCAGTATTTT
12 TRBJ2-7 - - TRBV7-9 CASSVIGAEQYF TGTGCCAGCAGCGTAATAGGGGCCGAGCAGTACTTC
14 TRBJ2-7 - TRBD1 TRBV7-2 CASSQRNRGYEQYF TGTGCCAGCAGCCAACGTAACAGGGGCTACGAGCAGTACTTC
15 TRBJ1-5 - - TRBV28 CASSLPTSGNQPQHF TGTGCCAGCAGTTTGCCCACTTCGGGCAATCAGCCCCAGCATTTT
13 TRBJ2-7 - - TRBV6-5 CASGGHGNNEQYF TGTGCCAGCGGAGGACACGGAAATAACGAGCAGTACTTC
15 TRBJ2-1 once - TRBV7-9 CASSLVGGVDNEQFF TGTGCCAGCAGCTTAGTGGGCGGGGTAGACAATGAGCAGTTCTTC
14 TRBJ2-1 once - TRBV10-3 CAISEKSSYNEQFF TGTGCCATCAGTGAGAAGAGCTCCTACAATGAGCAGTTCTTC
17 TRBJ2-1 - TRBD2 TRBV7-2 CASSLISLGAGVVEQFF TGTGCCAGCAGCTTAATATCTCTCGGAGCGGGAGTGGTTGAGCAGTTCTTC
11 TRBJ1-2 - - TRBV18 CASSASDGYTF TGTGCCAGCTCAGCATCCGATGGCTACACCTTC
15 TRBJ1-4 - TRBD1 TRBV2 CASSRTGPTNEKLFF TGTGCCAGCAGTAGGACAGGGCCGACTAATGAAAAACTGTTTTTT
13 TRBJ1-2 - - TRBV28 CASSRSGADGYTF TGTGCCAGCAGTCGCTCGGGGGCGGATGGCTACACCTTC
15 TRBJ2-1 - TRBD2 TRBV7-3 CASSPTIGRADEQFF TGTGCCAGCAGCCCCACAATCGGGAGGGCCGATGAGCAGTTCTTC